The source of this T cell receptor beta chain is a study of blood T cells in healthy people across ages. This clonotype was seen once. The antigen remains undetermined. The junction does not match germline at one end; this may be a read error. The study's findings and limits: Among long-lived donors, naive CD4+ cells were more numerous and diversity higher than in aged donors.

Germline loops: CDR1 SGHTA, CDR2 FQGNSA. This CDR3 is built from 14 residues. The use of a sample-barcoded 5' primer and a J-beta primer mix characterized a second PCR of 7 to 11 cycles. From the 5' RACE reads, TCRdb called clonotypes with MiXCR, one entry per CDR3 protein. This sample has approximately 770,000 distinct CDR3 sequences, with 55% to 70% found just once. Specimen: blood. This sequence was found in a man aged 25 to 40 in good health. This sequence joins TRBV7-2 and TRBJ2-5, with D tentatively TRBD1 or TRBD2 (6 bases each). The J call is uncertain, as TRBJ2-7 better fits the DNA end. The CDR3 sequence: CAGSTRGEDYEQYF. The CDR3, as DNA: TGTGCCGGCAGCACGAGGGGGGAGGACTACGAGCAGTACTTC.